This is a list of T cell receptor beta chains from one sample in a study of T cells in Graves' hyperthyroidism and ophthalmopathy. TCRdb re-derived calls from the multiplex PCR reads in MiXCR, one entry per CDR3 protein. The sample shows roughly 560,000 distinct CDR3 sequences, roughly 15% of them seen only once. The sequenced sample consisted of blood. Source of these receptors: a woman aged 35 to 49 with Graves' ophthalmopathy. Both conserved end residues are part of each CDR3. D genes are given only for firm matches. Clone size is given for some rows only: seen once, a few or many times, or a class if the clone is expanded.

d_call	cdr3_length	v_call	j_call	clone_size	cdr3_nt	cdr3_aa
-	12	TRBV28	TRBJ2-2	many	TGTGCCAGCAGCCTTAACACCGGGGAGCTGTTTTTT	CASSLNTGELFF
-	16	TRBV11-1	TRBJ1-3	-	TGTGCCAGCAGCCTGGACCTATCCCGGACTGGAAACACCATATATTTT	CASSLDLSRTGNTIYF
TRBD1	16	TRBV6-2/TRBV6-3	TRBJ2-7	-	TGTGCCAGCAGTTACTCGGGTACGGACAGGGTCTACGAGCAGTACTTC	CASSYSGTDRVYEQYF
-	13	TRBV28	TRBJ1-5	many	TGTGCCAGCAGTTTAAACCCTTATCAGCCCCAGCATTTT	CASSLNPYQPQHF
-	14	TRBV28	TRBJ2-7	many	TGTGCCAGCAGTCCCGCAGGGGTGGTCTACGAGCAGTACTTC	CASSPAGVVYEQYF
-	15	TRBV7-2	TRBJ2-5	many	TGTGCCAGCAGCTTAGAGGCAGGGCTAGGGGAGACCCAGTACTTC	CASSLEAGLGETQYF
TRBD1	14	TRBV28	TRBJ2-7	many	TGTGCCAGCACCCTCAAGCCAGGGGGCGGCGAGCAGTACTTC	CASTLKPGGGEQYF
-	12	TRBV6-1	TRBJ2-7	-	TGTGCCATTCCGGGATCAGCCTACGAGCAGTACTTC	CAIPGSAYEQYF
-	14	TRBV6-1	TRBJ2-7	many	TGTGCCAGCAGTCGGACTCAGGATACCTACGAGCAGTACTTC	CASSRTQDTYEQYF
-	15	TRBV7-6	TRBJ2-7	many	TGTGCCAGCAGTCGACAGGCCCTGAGCTCCTACGAGCAGTACTTC	CASSRQALSSYEQYF
TRBD1	13	TRBV20-1	TRBJ1-2	many	TGCAGTGCTAGATGGGACAGGGGGCATGGCTACACCTTC	CSARWDRGHGYTF
-	13	TRBV6-5	TRBJ1-5	many	TGTGCCAGCAGTTACAATTGGGGTCAGCCCCAGCATTTT	CASSYNWGQPQHF
-	15	TRBV7-3	TRBJ2-7	few	TGTGCCAGCAGCTTAGCCCCGGGACACCAATACGAGCAGTACTTC	CASSLAPGHQYEQYF
TRBD2	18	TRBV6-2/TRBV6-3	TRBJ2-7	many	TGTGCCAGCAGTTACCTTGCCCCGGGACTAGCGGACTCCTACGAGCAGTACTTC	CASSYLAPGLADSYEQYF
-	13	TRBV27	TRBJ1-1	many	TGTGCCAGCAGTTCAGGGGAGTGGACTGAAGCTTTCTTT	CASSSGEWTEAFF
-	14	TRBV27	TRBJ2-7	many	TGTGCCAGCAGCCCGGGCAGCAACTCCTACGAGCAGTACTTC	CASSPGSNSYEQYF
-	14	TRBV12-3/TRBV12-4	TRBJ1-2	many	TGTGCCAGCAGTTCCAGGACAGATAGCTATGGCTACACCTTC	CASSSRTDSYGYTF
-	13	TRBV6-1	TRBJ2-7	many	TGTGCCAGCAGCCACATTACTAACATCGAGCAGTACTTC	CASSHITNIEQYF
-	11	TRBV7-9	TRBJ2-7	many	TGTGCCAGCAGATTGGGGGACGAGCAGTACTTC	CASRLGDEQYF
-	12	TRBV7-6	TRBJ2-7	-	TGTGCCAGCAGCCTCGGGGGCTACGAGCAGTGCTTC	CASSLGGYEQCF
TRBD1	14	TRBV6-1	TRBJ2-7	-	TGTGCCAGCACCCAGGACAGGGGAGGCTACGAGCAGTACTTC	CASTQDRGGYEQYF